This note documents a single T cell receptor beta chain sequence. Its antigen is not yet known. The junction departs from germline at one end; a sequencing error may be responsible. This entry belongs to a study of ipilimumab plus nivolumab after autologous stem cell transplantation (TCRdb year 2021). For context, the study as a whole: A median of about 5 ipilimumab doses and 7 or 8 nivolumab doses was received by trial patients. Primary refractory and relapsed disease were included in the DLBCL cohort, with 18-month progression-free survival of 85.7% and 28.6%, respectively. Patients in the trial were undergoing autologous transplant and had high-risk diffuse large B cell lymphoma, mature T cell lymphoma, or multiple myeloma. The intent-to-treat population of the trial consisted of approximately 40 patients. General findings and caveats noted by the study authors: The authors stated that profiles of the T cell receptor repertoire, regulatory T cell phenotype and gut microbiota provided a biologic rationale for studying this approach further. The authors concluded that, as post-transplant consolidation, combined checkpoint inhibition appeared tolerable.

Including the terminal cysteine and phenylalanine, the CDR3 comprises 14 residues. The kept DNA is CDR3 alone, 42 bases in frame from the first base. Preparation of the library involved the immunoSEQ multiplex PCR assay. TCRdb limited this immuneACCESS table to in-frame rearrangements with V and J called. A share of clones is missing; checked studies link under half to unresolved V genes, and the rest is unexplained. The sample contains 15,000 to 20,000 clones, 70% to 90% of them found a single time. The ten largest clones take up approximately 22% of the sample. Checkpoint therapy was initiated 14 to 28 days after autologous transplant, and ipilimumab was administered at 1 mg/kg intravenously on day 1 of selected weeks. Patients received nivolumab at 3 mg/kg intravenously on day 1 of weeks 1, 4, 7, 10, and every two weeks through week 26. The study was a Phase Ib clinical trial testing combined checkpoint inhibition with ipilimumab and nivolumab as consolidation after autologous stem cell transplantation.

The receptor chain draws on TRBV5-3 and TRBJ1-4, with the D gene not clear enough to name. TRBV5-3 is classed as an ORF, of uncertain function. The sequences come from PBMCs, collected in a trial of ipilimumab plus nivolumab as post-transplant consolidation. The receptor comes from a male donor with diffuse large B-cell lymphoma. CDR3 sequence: CASSLGLTNEKLFF. The DNA reads TGTGCCAGCAGCTTAGGCCTCACTAATGAAAAACTGTTTTTT.